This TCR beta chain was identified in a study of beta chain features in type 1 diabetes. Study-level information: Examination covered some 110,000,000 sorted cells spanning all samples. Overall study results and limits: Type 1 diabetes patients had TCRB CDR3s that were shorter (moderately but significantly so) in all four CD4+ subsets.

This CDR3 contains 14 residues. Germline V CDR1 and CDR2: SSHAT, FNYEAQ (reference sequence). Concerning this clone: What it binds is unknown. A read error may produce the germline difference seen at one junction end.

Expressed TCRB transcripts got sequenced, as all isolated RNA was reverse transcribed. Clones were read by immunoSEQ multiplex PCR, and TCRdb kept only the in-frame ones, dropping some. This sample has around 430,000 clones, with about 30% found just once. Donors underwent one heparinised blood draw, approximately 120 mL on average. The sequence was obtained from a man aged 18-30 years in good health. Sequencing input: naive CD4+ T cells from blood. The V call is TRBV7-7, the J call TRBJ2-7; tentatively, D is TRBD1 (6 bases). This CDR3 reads CASSPSDRHYEQYF. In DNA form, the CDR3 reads TGTGCTAGCAGCCCATCGGACAGACACTACGAGCAGTACTTC.